This T cell receptor (beta chain) emerged from a study of T-cell memory formation after mild COVID-19 (dated by TCRdb to the early 2020s). Turning to the overall study: TCR sequence clusters from the two donors were found to be largely donor specific. Longitudinal TCRalpha and TCRbeta repertoire sequencing tracked T-cell clones expanding and contracting after mild COVID-19 in a couple of donors. The cohort comprised two young, previously healthy adult volunteers, one female and one male. Study-wide conclusions, independent of this receptor: SARS-CoV-2 specificity of the second-wave clones peaking on day 37 was not confirmed. Some responding clones were found in pre-infection memory, which suggests that pre-existing cross-reactive memory T cells took part in the SARS-CoV-2 response. Balanced CD4/CD8 phenotypes were observed for clones contracting from day 15 to 85, whereas a bias towards CD4+ was observed for a second wave of clones expanding from day 15 to 37. Contracting CD4+ clones were found mainly in CM and EM memory subsets, while CD8+ clones were enriched in EMRA. The study included only two mild cases, and larger cohorts that include severe cases with pre-infection samples were judged to be necessary.

The germline V gene specifies SGHVS as CDR1 and FNYEAQ as CDR2. V is clipped by 1 base and J by 5 bases, and the sequence between their germline boundaries is 23 bases long. The CDR3 goes from the cysteine to the phenylalanine over 19 residues. Left in the record is the CDR3 DNA by itself, 57 bases read in frame from the first base. TCRdb names Illumina NovaSeq 6000 as the instrument used. cDNA libraries for TCRalpha and TCRbeta were prepared by 5'RACE using constant-segment primers, with sample barcodes and unique molecular identifiers added. Trizol reagent was used to extract RNA from every sample. Libraries were amplified in two PCR steps, with a second sample barcode and Illumina TruSeq adapters added in the second step. Sequencing of the libraries was done on an Illumina NovaSeq, producing 2 x 150 bp paired-end reads. The source study handled its data this way. The reads were demultiplexed and collapsed into UMI-guided consensus sequences using migec v1.2.7. Using mixcr v2.1.11, the UMI consensuses were aligned to TRA and TRB V and J templates and assembled into clonotypes. Expanded or contracted clonotypes were those called significant by both edgeR and NoisET, with noise models trained on biological replicates. edgeR calls used a false discovery rate-adjusted p below 0.01 and a log2 fold-change threshold of 1. As an exploratory analysis of dynamics, max-normalized trajectories of the 1000 most abundant clonotypes were examined with PCA combined with hierarchical clustering. The CD4 or CD8 phenotype of responding clones was assigned using the separately sequenced CD4+ and CD8+ repertoires. The public reads were quality trimmed at Q25 with fastp and then assembled into clones with MiXCR by TCRdb, keeping productive beta chains. Duplicate CDR3 protein sequences are folded into a single record with the most common DNA and genes. Here the V and J calls rest on TCRdb's processing, not on the authors' analysis. The sample profile shows roughly 400,000 distinct CDR3 sequences; around 24% of them were found once. Roughly 9.7% of the sample belongs to the ten largest clones.

Turning to this clonotype: Its antigen remains undetermined. No base qualities exist here, and no much larger clone lies one base off it.

Ficoll-Paque density gradient centrifugation was used to isolate PBMCs. The clonotype originates from an adult woman who had mild COVID-19 (a few samples of this study predate the infection). The sample titles of this study are shuffled in the database, so cell type and time point are left out; the donor was told from shared clones. The chain is assembled from TRBV7-6 and TRBJ2-2; the D gene is possibly TRBD1 or TRBD2, with 6 bases matching each. The sample comprised PBMCs or a T cell subset sorted from them (not recorded which). The CDR3 region reads CASSLGSPGAQTMTGELFF. In nucleotides, the sequence is TGTGCCAGCAGCTTAGGAAGCCCGGGGGCCCAGACTATGACCGGGGAGCTGTTTTTT.